This T cell receptor (beta chain) stems from a study of OX40 agonist ivuxolimab in advanced cancers. The data were produced by immunoSEQ multiplex PCR, yet TCRdb's version contains in-frame clones alone and is incomplete. This sample has over 65,000 clones, with approximately 85% found just once. CDR3 length equals 17 residues. V dropped 1 base and J dropped 6 bases, with 19 bases sitting between them. Germline-derived CDR1 and CDR2 are SGHTA and FQGNSA. Source: CD4+ or CD8+ T cells sorted from blood, taken in a trial of the OX40 agonist ivuxolimab. The receptor comes from an adult with an advanced solid tumor such as melanoma, head and neck, liver or kidney cancer. This chain joins TRBV7-2 and TRBJ1-5; no clear D gene. The CDR3, as DNA: TGTGCCAGCAGCTTAGTATCGATAGCCCGAGAGGGTCAGCCCCAGCATTTT. This gives the protein CASSLVSIAREGQPQHF.